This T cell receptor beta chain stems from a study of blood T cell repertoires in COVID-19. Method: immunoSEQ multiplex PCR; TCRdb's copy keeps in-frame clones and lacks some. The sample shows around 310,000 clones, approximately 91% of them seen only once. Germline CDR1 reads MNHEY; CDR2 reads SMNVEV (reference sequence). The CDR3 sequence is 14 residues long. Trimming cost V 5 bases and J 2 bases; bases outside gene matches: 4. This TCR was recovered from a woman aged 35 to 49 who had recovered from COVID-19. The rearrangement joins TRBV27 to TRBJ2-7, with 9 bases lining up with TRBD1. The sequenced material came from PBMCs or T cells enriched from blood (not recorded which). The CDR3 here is CASSLTGGAYEQYF. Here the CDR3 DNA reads TGTGCCAGCAGTCTAACAGGGGGCGCCTACGAGCAGTACTTC.